These 7 T cell receptor beta chains were all obtained from the same sample, sequenced in a study of patients and donors after allogeneic stem cell transplantation. TCRdb re-called the RT-PCR reads with MiXCR, one entry per CDR3 protein. The sample records 800,000 to 1,000,000 distinct CDR3 sequences, over 15% being singletons. Sequenced: blood, either unsorted or a sorted T cell fraction (not recorded which). These receptors all come from a human donor who was either an allogeneic HSCT recipient or a stem cell or donor lymphocyte infusion donor (not recorded which). It is not recorded whose cells these are; they may come from a transplant donor.

The rearrangement joins TRBV7-9 to TRBJ2-5; 8 positions agree with TRBD1. The germline V gene has CDR1 SEHNR and CDR2 FQNEAQ (reference sequence). The CDR3 loop spans 15 amino acids. With V trimmed by 6 bases and J by 5 bases, 11 bases remained unmatched. CDR3 nucleotide sequence: TGTGCCAGCAGACCTACAAGGACAGGGAGTGAGACCCAGTACTTC. Protein product: CASRPTRTGSETQYF.

This clonotype was observed a few times. The V and J genes are TRBV20-1 and TRBJ1-1; tentative D call: TRBD1 (6 bases). V was trimmed by 3 bases and J by 2 bases, leaving 19 bases between them. The CDR3 consists of 16 residues. Germline loops: CDR1 DFQATT, CDR2 SNEGSKA (reference sequence). The CDR3 reads CSARESGGRSNTEAFF. Written as DNA, the CDR3 is TGCAGTGCTAGGGAGAGCGGGGGCCGGTCCAACACTGAAGCTTTCTTT.

The chain recombines TRBV10-3 with TRBJ2-3; 7 bases line up with TRBD2. Germline values: CDR1 ENHRY, CDR2 SYGVKD. The CDR3 spans 15 residues. With V trimmed by 0 bases and J by 2 bases, 2 bases remained unmatched. CDR3 amino acids: CAISESGGITDTQYF. The CDR3 nucleotides are TGTGCCATCAGTGAGTCGGGGGGGATCACAGATACGCAGTATTTT.

This clonotype appeared a few times. The chain couples TRBV4-1 to TRBJ2-2; 7 bases map to TRBD2. The CDR3 is 15 residues long. Germline CDR1 is MGHRA and CDR2 is YSYEKL. V gave up 1 base and J gave up 7 bases; unmatched junction bases: 6. CDR3 sequence reads: CASSQGYSGNGELFF. Written as DNA, the CDR3 is TGCGCCAGCAGCCAAGGGTACAGCGGGAACGGGGAGCTGTTTTTT.

There are many counts of this clonotype. This chain joins TRBV6-1 and TRBJ2-5, with D perhaps TRBD1 (5 bases). Germline CDR1 is MNHNS and CDR2 is SASEGT. V was pared by 5 bases and J by 1 base, with 11 bases between. The CDR3 consists of 14 residues. The CDR3 region is CASSRTGFQETQYF. The CDR3 nucleotides read TGTGCCAGCAGTAGAACAGGCTTCCAAGAGACCCAGTACTTC.

This chain links TRBV12-3 or TRBV12-4 with TRBJ2-7; TRBD1 might be the D (6 bases). The CDR3 is 17 amino acids. Trimming left V 3 bases short and J 2 bases short, with 20 bases between. CDR3 protein: CASSFASGARGPYEQYF. The CDR3 bases are TGTGCCAGCAGTTTTGCTTCGGGTGCCAGGGGACCCTACGAGCAGTACTTC.

The chain employs TRBV2 and TRBJ2-3; maybe TRBD2 (7 bases). Germline V gene sequence: CDR1 SNHLY, CDR2 FYNNEI. V gave up 1 base and J gave up 2 bases, with 13 bases separating them. The CDR3 spans 16 residues. The CDR3 nucleotides read TGTGCCAGCAGTGAAGAGGGGGGGAGGGCCACAGATACGCAGTATTTT. Residues: CASSEEGGRATDTQYF.